Sequencing of this T cell receptor (beta chain) was carried out in a study of graft-versus-host responses after intestinal transplantation. This CDR3 is 17 amino acids long. Here immunoSEQ multiplex PCR was the method, and the copy in TCRdb shows in-frame clones only, minus some. The sample includes tens of thousands of clones, roughly nine tenths of them seen just once. Sequencing used PBMCs, obtained 300 to 320 days after intestinal transplant. This rearrangement joins TRBV12-2 to TRBJ2-1. TRBV12-2 is marked as a pseudogene. The sequence was collected from a human patient who received an intestinal transplant, so some T cells may come from the graft donor. The CDR3 DNA reads TGTGCAAGTCGCTTAGTGGTACTCGGGGGCCGCTACAATGAGCAGTTCTTC. Protein sequence: CASRLVVLGGRYNEQFF.